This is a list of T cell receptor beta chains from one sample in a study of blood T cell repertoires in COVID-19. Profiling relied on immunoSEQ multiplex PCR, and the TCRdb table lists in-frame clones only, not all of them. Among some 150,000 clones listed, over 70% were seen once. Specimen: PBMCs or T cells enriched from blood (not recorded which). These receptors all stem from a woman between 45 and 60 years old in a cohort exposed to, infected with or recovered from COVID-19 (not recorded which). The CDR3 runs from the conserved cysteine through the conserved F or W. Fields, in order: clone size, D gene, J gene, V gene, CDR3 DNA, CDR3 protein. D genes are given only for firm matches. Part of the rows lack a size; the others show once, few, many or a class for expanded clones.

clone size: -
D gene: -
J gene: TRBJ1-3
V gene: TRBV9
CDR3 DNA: TGTGCCAGCAGCCGCAGTTCCACTGGAAACACCATATATTTT
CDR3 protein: CASSRSSTGNTIYF

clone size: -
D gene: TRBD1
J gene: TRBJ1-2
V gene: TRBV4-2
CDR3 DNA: TGTGCCAGCAGCAGACAGGGTGGGGACTATGGCTACACCTTC
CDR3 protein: CASSRQGGDYGYTF

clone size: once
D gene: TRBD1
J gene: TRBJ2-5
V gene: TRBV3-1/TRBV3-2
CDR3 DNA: TGTGCCAGCAGCCAAGGAACAGGGGTGGGAGAGACCCAGTACTTC
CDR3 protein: CASSQGTGVGETQYF

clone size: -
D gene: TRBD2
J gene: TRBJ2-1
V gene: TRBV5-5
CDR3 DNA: TGTGCCAGCAGCTTGGCTAGCGGGAGGGGGTACAATGAGCAGTTCTTC
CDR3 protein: CASSLASGRGYNEQFF

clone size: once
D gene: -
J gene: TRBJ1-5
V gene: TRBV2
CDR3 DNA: TGTGCCAGCAGTGAAGGGTTTGGGGCCGTTGGTAGTCAGCCCCAGCATTTT
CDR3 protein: CASSEGFGAVGSQPQHF

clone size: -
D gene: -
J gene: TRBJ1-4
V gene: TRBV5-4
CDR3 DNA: TGTGCCAGCAGCTTGGAAGGGGCTCCCCAAGGCCGGGAAAAACTGTTTTTT
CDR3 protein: CASSLEGAPQGREKLFF

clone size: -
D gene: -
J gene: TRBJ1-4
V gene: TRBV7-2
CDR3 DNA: TGTGCCAGCAGCTTAGCGCTGGCAGGCCCCAAACTGTTTTTT
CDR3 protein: CASSLALAGPKLFF

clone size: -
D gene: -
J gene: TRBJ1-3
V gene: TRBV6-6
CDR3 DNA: TGTGCCAGCAGTCGATCATCTGCTGGAAACACCATATATTTT
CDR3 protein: CASSRSSAGNTIYF

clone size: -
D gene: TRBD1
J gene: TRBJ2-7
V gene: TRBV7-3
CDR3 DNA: TGTGCCAGCAGCTCTTCCGGGACAGGGGAATACGAGCAGTACTTC
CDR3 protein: CASSSSGTGEYEQYF

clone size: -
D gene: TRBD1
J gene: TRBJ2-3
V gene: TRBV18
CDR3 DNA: TGTGCCAGCTCACCGGGACAGGGAAGTGTGAATACGCAGTATTTT
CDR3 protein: CASSPGQGSVNTQYF

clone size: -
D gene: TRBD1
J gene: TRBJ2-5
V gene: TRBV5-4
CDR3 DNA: TGTGCCAGCAGCCAGAGACAGGGTTCGACTTCGGAGACCCAGTACTTC
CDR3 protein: CASSQRQGSTSETQYF

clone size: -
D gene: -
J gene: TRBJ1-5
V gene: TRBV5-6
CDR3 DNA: TGTGCCAGCAGCTCTTGGGGGGTGAACAATCAGCCCCAGCATTTT
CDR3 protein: CASSSWGVNNQPQHF

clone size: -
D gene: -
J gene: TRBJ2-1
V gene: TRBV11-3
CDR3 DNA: TGTGCCAGCAGCTTGACAGAGAGCTCCTACAATGAGCAGTTCTTC
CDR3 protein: CASSLTESSYNEQFF

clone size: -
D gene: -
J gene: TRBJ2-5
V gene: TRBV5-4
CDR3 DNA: TGTGCCAGCAGCTCGGCCCTACAGACAGGCAGGGAGACCCAGTACTTC
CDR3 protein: CASSSALQTGRETQYF

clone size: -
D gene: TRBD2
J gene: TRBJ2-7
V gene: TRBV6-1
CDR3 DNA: TGTGCCAGCAGTGAAGGACTAGCGTCCGGCGAGCAGTACTTC
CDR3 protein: CASSEGLASGEQYF

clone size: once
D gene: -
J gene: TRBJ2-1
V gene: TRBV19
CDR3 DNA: TGTGCCAGTAGTACCTCAGGGGGGTTCTACAATGAGCAGTTCTTC
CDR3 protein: CASSTSGGFYNEQFF

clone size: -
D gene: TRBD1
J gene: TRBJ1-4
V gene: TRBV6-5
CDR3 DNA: TGTGCCAGCAGGGGGACAGGGGGCGGAGAAAAACTGTTTTTT
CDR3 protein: CASRGTGGGEKLFF

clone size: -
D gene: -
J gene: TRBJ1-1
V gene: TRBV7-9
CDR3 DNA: TGTGCCAGCAGCGATGACAGCCTCACTGAAGCTTTCTTT
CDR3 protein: CASSDDSLTEAFF

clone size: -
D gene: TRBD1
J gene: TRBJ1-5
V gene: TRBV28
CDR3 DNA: TGTGCCAGCAGTCTTCCTGGACAGGTATATGACAATCAGCCCCAGCATTTT
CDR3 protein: CASSLPGQVYDNQPQHF

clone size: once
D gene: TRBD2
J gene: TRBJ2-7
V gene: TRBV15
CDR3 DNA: TGTGCCACCAGCAGAGATGGGGGGGTCTCCTACGAGCAGTACTTC
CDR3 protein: CATSRDGGVSYEQYF

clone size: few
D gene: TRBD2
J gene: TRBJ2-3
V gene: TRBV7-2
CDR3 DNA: TGTGCCAGCAGCTTCGGTCTAGCGGGGGGACTTACTAGCACAGATACGCAGTATTTT
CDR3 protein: CASSFGLAGGLTSTDTQYF

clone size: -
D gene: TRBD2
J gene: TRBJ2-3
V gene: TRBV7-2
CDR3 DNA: TGTGCCAGCAGCATAGCGACTAGCGTAGGGGATACGCAGTATTTT
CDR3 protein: CASSIATSVGDTQYF

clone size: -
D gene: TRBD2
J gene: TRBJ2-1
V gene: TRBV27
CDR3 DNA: TGTGCCAGCAGGGGGGAGGGCCCTTTTGAGCAGTTCTTC
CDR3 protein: CASRGEGPFEQFF

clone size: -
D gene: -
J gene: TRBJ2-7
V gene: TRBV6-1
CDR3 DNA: TGTGCCAGCAGTGAAGGTCCCTCTCGCTACGAGCAGTACTTC
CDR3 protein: CASSEGPSRYEQYF

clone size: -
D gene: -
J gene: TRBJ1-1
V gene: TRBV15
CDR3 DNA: TGTGCCACCAGCCCTGTCGCGGTCGGGATGAACACTGAAGCTTTCTTT
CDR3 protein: CATSPVAVGMNTEAFF

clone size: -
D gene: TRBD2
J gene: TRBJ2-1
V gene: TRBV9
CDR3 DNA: TGTGCCAGCACCCAGAGCGGGGGGAACTACAATGAGCAGTTCTTC
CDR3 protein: CASTQSGGNYNEQFF

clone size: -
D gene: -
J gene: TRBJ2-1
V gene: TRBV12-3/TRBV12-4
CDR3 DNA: TGTGCCAGCGTTAGTAGCTCCTACAATGAGCAGTTCTTC
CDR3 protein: CASVSSSYNEQFF

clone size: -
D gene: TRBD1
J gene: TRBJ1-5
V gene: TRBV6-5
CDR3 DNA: TGTGCCAGCAGTTCGGGACAGACGGGTCAGCCCCAGCATTTT
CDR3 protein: CASSSGQTGQPQHF

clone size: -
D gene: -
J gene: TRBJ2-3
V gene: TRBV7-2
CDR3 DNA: TGTGCCAGCAGCTTACGATTCGGCGGGGACACAGATACGCAGTATTTT
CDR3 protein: CASSLRFGGDTDTQYF

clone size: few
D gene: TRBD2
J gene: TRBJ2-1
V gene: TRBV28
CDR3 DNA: TGTGCCAGCAGTTTACCCGGGACTAGCGAAAACAATGAGCAGTTCTTC
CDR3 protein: CASSLPGTSENNEQFF

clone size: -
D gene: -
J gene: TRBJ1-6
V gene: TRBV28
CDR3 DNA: TGTGCCAGCAGTTTAGGAGAAGATAATTCACCCCTCCACTTT
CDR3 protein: CASSLGEDNSPLHF

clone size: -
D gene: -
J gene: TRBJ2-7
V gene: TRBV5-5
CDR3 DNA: TGTGCCAGCAGCATTACAGGGGAGGCCTACGAGCAGTACTTC
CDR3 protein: CASSITGEAYEQYF

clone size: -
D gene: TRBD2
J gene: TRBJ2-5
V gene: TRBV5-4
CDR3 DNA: TGTGCCAGCAGCTTCGGGCTAGCGGGGGATGGGGAGACCCAGTACTTC
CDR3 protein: CASSFGLAGDGETQYF

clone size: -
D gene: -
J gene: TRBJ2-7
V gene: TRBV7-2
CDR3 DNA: TGTGCCAGCAGCTTAGTAGGACAGATCTACGAGCAGTACTTC
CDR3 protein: CASSLVGQIYEQYF

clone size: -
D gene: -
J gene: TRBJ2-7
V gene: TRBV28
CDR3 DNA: TGTGCCAGCAGCCCGGACTATTCCTACGAGCAGTACTTC
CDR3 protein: CASSPDYSYEQYF

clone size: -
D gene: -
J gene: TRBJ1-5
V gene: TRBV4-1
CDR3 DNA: TGCGCCAGCAGCCAAGAGGCAGGGTACCGTCAGCCCCAGCATTTT
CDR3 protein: CASSQEAGYRQPQHF

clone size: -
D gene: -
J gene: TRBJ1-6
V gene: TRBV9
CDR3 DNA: TGTGCCAGCAGCGTAGGTAATTCAGGGGCCTATAATTCACCCCTCCACTTT
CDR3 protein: CASSVGNSGAYNSPLHF

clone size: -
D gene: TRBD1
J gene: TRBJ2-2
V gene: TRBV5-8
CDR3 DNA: TGTGCCAGCAGCCCGGGACAGCGTAACACCGGGGAGCTGTTTTTT
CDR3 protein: CASSPGQRNTGELFF

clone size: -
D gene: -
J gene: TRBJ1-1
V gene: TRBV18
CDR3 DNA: TGTGCCAGCTCACCACATTTAGCTGGGGAGGGCACTGAAGCTTTCTTT
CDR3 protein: CASSPHLAGEGTEAFF

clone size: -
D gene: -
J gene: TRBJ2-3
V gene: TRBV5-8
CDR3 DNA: TGTGCCAGCCCGCTGTTCGGTGGCACAGATACGCAGTATTTT
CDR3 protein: CASPLFGGTDTQYF

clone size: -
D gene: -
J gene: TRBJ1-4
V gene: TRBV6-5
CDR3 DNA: TGTGCCAGCAGTTACTCGACGGGATCTAATGAAAAACTGTTTTTT
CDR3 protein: CASSYSTGSNEKLFF

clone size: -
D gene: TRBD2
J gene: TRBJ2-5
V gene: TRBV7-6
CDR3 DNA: TGTGCCAGCAGCCCCTTCCTAGCGGGAAGGCAAGAGACCCAGTACTTC
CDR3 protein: CASSPFLAGRQETQYF

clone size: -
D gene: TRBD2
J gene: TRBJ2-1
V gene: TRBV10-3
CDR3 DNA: TGTGCCATCAGTGAGGCCGGGACTACCATCTTCAATGAGCAGTTCTTC
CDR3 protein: CAISEAGTTIFNEQFF

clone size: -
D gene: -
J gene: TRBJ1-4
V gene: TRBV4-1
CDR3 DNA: TGCGCCAGCAGCCAAATGGGACAAAAAATAAATGAAAAACTGTTTTTT
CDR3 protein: CASSQMGQKINEKLFF

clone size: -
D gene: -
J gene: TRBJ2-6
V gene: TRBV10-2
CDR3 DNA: TGCGCCAGCAGTGAGTCTCGGATGGGGAGCTCTGGGGCCAACGTCCTGACTTTC
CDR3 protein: CASSESRMGSSGANVLTF

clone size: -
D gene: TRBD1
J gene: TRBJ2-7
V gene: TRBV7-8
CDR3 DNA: TGTGCCAGCAAAAGTTACAGGGGCTCCTACGAGCAGTACTTC
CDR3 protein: CASKSYRGSYEQYF

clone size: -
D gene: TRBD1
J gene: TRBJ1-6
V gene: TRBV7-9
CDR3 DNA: TGTGCCAGCAGCTTAGCAGGGGGCGATTCACCCCTCCACTTT
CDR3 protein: CASSLAGGDSPLHF

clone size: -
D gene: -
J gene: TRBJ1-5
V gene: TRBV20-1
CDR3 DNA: TGCAGTGCTAGTCCCCCAGGCTTCCTCGATAGCAATCAGCCCCAGCATTTT
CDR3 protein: CSASPPGFLDSNQPQHF

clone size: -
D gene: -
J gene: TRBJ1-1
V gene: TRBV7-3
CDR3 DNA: TGTGCCAGCAGCATGAACAGGGCCGAGAACACTGAAGCTTTCTTT
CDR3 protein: CASSMNRAENTEAFF

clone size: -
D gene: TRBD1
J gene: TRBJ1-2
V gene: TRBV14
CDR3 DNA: TGTGCCATCGGGCGGCAGGGGGGCCTGTATGGCTACACCTTC
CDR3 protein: CAIGRQGGLYGYTF

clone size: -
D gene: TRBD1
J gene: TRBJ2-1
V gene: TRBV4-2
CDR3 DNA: TGTGCCAGCAGCCAAGATCGGACAGGGGAGGCCTACAATGAGCAGTTCTTC
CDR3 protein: CASSQDRTGEAYNEQFF

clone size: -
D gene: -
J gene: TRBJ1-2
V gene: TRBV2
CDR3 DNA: TGTGCCAGCAGCCCGGAGAAGGTCTACACCTTC
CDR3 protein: CASSPEKVYTF

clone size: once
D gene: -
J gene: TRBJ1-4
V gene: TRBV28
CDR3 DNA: TGTGCCAGCAGTCCCGGGACACCAGGTCTGGTGTTTTTT
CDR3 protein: CASSPGTPGLVFF

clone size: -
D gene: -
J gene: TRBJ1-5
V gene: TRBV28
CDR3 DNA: TGTGCCAGCACCTCTAGTCGTACAGGCGACGACAATCAGCCCCAGCATTTT
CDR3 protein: CASTSSRTGDDNQPQHF